This T cell receptor (beta chain) emerged from a study of OX40 agonist ivuxolimab in advanced cancers. Study-level background: Ivuxolimab, which targeted the costimulatory receptor OX40 (CD134), was an agonistic, fully human IgG2 monoclonal antibody. Intravenous ivuxolimab was administered to patients every 2 weeks at six dose levels: 0.01, 0.1, 0.3, 1.5, 3 and 10 mg/kg. Of the approximately 50 dose-escalation patients, hepatocellular carcinoma was present in approximately 20, melanoma in approximately 15, renal cell carcinoma in 9 and head and neck cancer in 9. A male proportion of 82.7% and a mean age of 60 years, ranging from roughly 20 to 80, were recorded for the dose-escalation cohort. Prior anti-PD-1, anti-PD-L1 or anti-CTLA-4 therapy was permitted, and approximately 41% of dose-escalation patients had received checkpoint inhibitors. Three dose-escalation patients achieved partial responses, one with hepatocellular carcinoma and two with cutaneous melanoma. The point of sequencing TCRbeta in the periphery was to test whether ivuxolimab changed TCR sequence diversity and drove clonal T-cell expansion. The paper describes the monotherapy dose-escalation part (N of about 52 patients) of the phase I trial of ivuxolimab.

The trial excluded patients who had a history of autoimmune disease or were on systemic immunosuppression. In every dose cohort, peripheral blood was drawn for TCR sequencing at baseline, cycle 4 day 1, and cycle 7 day 1. Samples were obtained from an open-label, multicenter, first-in-human phase I dose-escalation trial of ivuxolimab. The trial enrolled adults with locally advanced or metastatic head and neck squamous cell, hepatocellular, melanoma or renal cell carcinoma. CD4+ and CD8+ T cells were sorted separately from peripheral blood before TCR sequencing. Paper-wide results and their limitations: On average, CD8+ T cells showed more expanded clones than CD4+ T cells after ivuxolimab. At doses of 0.1 to 3.0 mg/kg, clonal expansion of both CD4+ and CD8+ blood T cells was observed from baseline to week 6. In partial responders in the 0.1-3.0 mg/kg groups, normalized peripheral clonal expansion was found to be among the lowest, especially among CD8+ T cells. Antigen specificity was not determined for the clonally expanded peripheral T cells. Low levels of normalized T-cell clonal expansion were also seen in some patients who did not respond.

About this clone: Its antigen is still unknown. No much larger clonotype is one base removed from it; base qualities were not supplied.

For sequencing of the TCRbeta CDR3 region, genomic DNA was extracted from the sorted cells. The immunoSEQ Assay was used to sequence the TCRbeta CDR3 regions. This immuneACCESS table, as held by TCRdb, lists in-frame sequences with V and J called but not all clones. Of the missing ones, under half trace to an unresolved V gene in checked studies; the others have no known cause. In this sample the table shows some 86,000 clones, 80% to 95% of which occur a single time. Together, the top ten hold approximately 7% of the sample. The specimen was CD4+ or CD8+ T cells sorted from blood, collected in a trial of the OX40 agonist ivuxolimab. The origin of this receptor is an adult with an advanced solid tumor such as melanoma, head and neck, liver or kidney cancer.

The CDR3 sequence is CASTIRASGRGADTQYF. In nucleotides, the sequence is TGTGCCAGCACCATAAGGGCTAGCGGGAGGGGAGCAGATACGCAGTATTTT. This sequence uses TRBV7-8 and TRBJ2-3; 12 bases in the junction line up with TRBD2. At the junction V is shortened by 7 bases and J by 4 bases; bases outside the gene matches: 12. The germline V gene supplies CDR1 SGHVS and CDR2 FQNEAQ. The CDR3 runs 17 residues from the cysteine to the phenylalanine. The entry retains the CDR3 DNA only, 51 bases that are in frame from base 1.